A selection of T cell receptor beta chains follows, all from one sample in a study of blood T cell repertoires in COVID-19. Produced via immunoSEQ multiplex PCR; TCRdb's table is partial and in-frame only. Counted here are about 200,000 clones, roughly 88% occurring once; the ten biggest clones make up roughly 27%. Sequenced input: peripheral blood. These receptors were collected from a man in his forties with acute or convalescent COVID-19. CDR3s include the opening cysteine and the closing phenylalanine or tryptophan. The order of the fields is clone size, V gene, D gene, J gene, CDR3 DNA, CDR3 protein. D genes are given only for firm matches. The size entry is marked missing in some rows and otherwise reads once, few, many or a size class.

.	TRBV20-1	.	TRBJ2-3	TGCAGTGCTAGTGAGGGCCAGGGGCTATCGACAGATACGCAGTATTTT	CSASEGQGLSTDTQYF
.	TRBV27	TRBD1	TRBJ1-4	TGTGCCAGCAGTTTACAGGACAGGGGTAATGAAAAACTGTTTTTT	CASSLQDRGNEKLFF
.	TRBV7-9	TRBD1	TRBJ1-2	TGTGCCAGCAGCGCGCAGGGGGTAGACTATGGCTACACCTTC	CASSAQGVDYGYTF
once	TRBV3-1/TRBV3-2	.	TRBJ2-7	TGTGCCAGCAGCCAAGATAAATTAACCTACGAGCAGTACTTC	CASSQDKLTYEQYF
.	TRBV7-9	TRBD2	TRBJ2-1	TGTGCCAGCAGCTTAAAGGTAGCGGGGGAGGGTGAGCAGTTCTTC	CASSLKVAGEGEQFF
.	TRBV2	.	TRBJ1-1	TGTGCCAGCAGTCTTGATCCCGGACACTTGAACACTGAAGCTTTCTTT	CASSLDPGHLNTEAFF
.	TRBV7-2	TRBD2	TRBJ2-1	TGTGCCAGCTATACCGGGACTAGCGAGCTCTACAATGAGCAGTTCTTC	CASYTGTSELYNEQFF
once	TRBV2	TRBD2	TRBJ2-1	TGTGCCAGCGAAAAGGGACTAGCGGGAGTCCCTGAGCAGTTCTTC	CASEKGLAGVPEQFF
.	TRBV6-5	TRBD2	TRBJ2-7	TGTGCCACCAGACTAGCGGATACCTACGAGCAGTACTTC	CATRLADTYEQYF
.	TRBV19	TRBD2	TRBJ2-5	TGTGCCAGTAGTATGTCTAGCGGGGAGACCCAGTACTTC	CASSMSSGETQYF
.	TRBV10-3	.	TRBJ1-5	TGTGCCATCAGTGAGTCGAAGGCAGGGCAACAGCCCCAGCATTTT	CAISESKAGQQPQHF
.	TRBV10-3	.	TRBJ1-1	TGTGCCATCAGTCCCCTTGAGATGAACACTGAAGCTTTCTTT	CAISPLEMNTEAFF
.	TRBV6-5	.	TRBJ1-1	TGTGCCAGCAGTTACTCGCAGTACCTCACTGAAGCTTTCTTT	CASSYSQYLTEAFF
.	TRBV9	.	TRBJ2-1	TGTGCCAGCAGCGTAGCGGGAGCCCCTTACAATGAGCAGTTCTTC	CASSVAGAPYNEQFF
once	TRBV28	.	TRBJ1-1	TGTGCCAGCAGTTTCCTATCGTCCGAGGACTTT	CASSFLSSEDF
.	TRBV6-1	TRBD1	TRBJ1-2	TGTGCCAGCAGTGTAAACCGGGACAGGGGAAGGGTCTATGGCTACACCTTC	CASSVNRDRGRVYGYTF
few	TRBV29-1	TRBD1	TRBJ1-2	TGCAGCGGGTGGACAGGATCAAACTATGGCTACACCTTC	CSGWTGSNYGYTF
.	TRBV25-1	.	TRBJ1-3	TGTGCCAGCAGTGACGCAGGGATCTCTGGAAACACCATATATTTT	CASSDAGISGNTIYF
few	TRBV3-1/TRBV3-2	.	TRBJ2-7	TGTGCCAGCAGCCAAGGGACTGGTAGAGCCTACGAGCAGTACTTC	CASSQGTGRAYEQYF
.	TRBV5-1	TRBD1	TRBJ2-7	TGCGCCAGCAGCTTTGCAGGGGGCGACGAGCAGTACTTC	CASSFAGGDEQYF
.	TRBV4-2	.	TRBJ1-6	TGTGCCAGCAGCCAAGAAGCACCTTCACCCCTCCACTTT	CASSQEAPSPLHF
.	TRBV3-1/TRBV3-2	TRBD2	TRBJ2-1	TGTGCCAGCAGCCAAGCCCTAGCGGAAAACAATGAGCAGTTCTTC	CASSQALAENNEQFF
few	TRBV19	.	TRBJ1-2	TGTGCCAGTAGTCCTATGGAGGGTGTTGTCTATGGCTACACCTTC	CASSPMEGVVYGYTF
few	TRBV12-5	.	TRBJ1-1	TGTGCTAGTGGTACGACAGCGAACACTGAAGCTTTCTTT	CASGTTANTEAFF
.	TRBV6-5	.	TRBJ1-3	TGTGCCAGCAGTTACGGGGGGAGCTCTGGAAACACCATATATTTT	CASSYGGSSGNTIYF
.	TRBV7-9	TRBD1	TRBJ1-4	TGTGCCAGCAGCTTAGGGACAGGGTACGAAAAACTGTTTTTT	CASSLGTGYEKLFF
.	TRBV7-6	.	TRBJ2-7	TGTGCCAGCAGCTCGAGGCAGAGCTCCTACGAGCAGTACTTC	CASSSRQSSYEQYF
few	TRBV2	TRBD2	TRBJ2-1	TGTGCCAGCACGTTGCTAGCGGGGATCAATGAGCAGTTCTTC	CASTLLAGINEQFF
.	TRBV3-1/TRBV3-2	.	TRBJ1-5	TGTGCCAGCAGCCAAGATTACAGGGTGCATCAGCCCCAGCATTTT	CASSQDYRVHQPQHF
once	TRBV19	TRBD2	TRBJ2-1	TGTGCCAGTAGTGGAGGGACTAGCGGATCCTACAATGAGCAGTTCTTC	CASSGGTSGSYNEQFF
.	TRBV10-1	TRBD2	TRBJ2-7	TGCGCCAGCACAGGGATGGGGGGGAACGAGCAGTACTTC	CASTGMGGNEQYF
once	TRBV30	.	TRBJ1-1	TGTGCCTGGTCCTTGGAGGGGTACACTGAAGCTTTCTTT	CAWSLEGYTEAFF
.	TRBV7-9	.	TRBJ2-1	TGTGCCAGCACCCCGAGGAGGTACAATGAGCAGTTCTTC	CASTPRRYNEQFF
.	TRBV6-2/TRBV6-3	.	TRBJ1-4	TGTGCCAGCAGCCCAACGTGGTGGCAGACTAATGAAAAACTGTTTTTT	CASSPTWWQTNEKLFF
once	TRBV11-2	.	TRBJ2-7	TGTGCCAGCAGCTTCGAAACTAGCCGATTTTACGAGCAGTACTTC	CASSFETSRFYEQYF
few	TRBV7-2	.	TRBJ2-2	TGTGCCAGCAGCTTTGAAACCGGACTGAACACCGGGGAGCTGTTTTTT	CASSFETGLNTGELFF
.	TRBV7-6	TRBD1	TRBJ2-1	TGTGCCAGCAGCGAGACAGGGGCTGTTAATGAGCAGTTCTTC	CASSETGAVNEQFF
.	TRBV19	.	TRBJ1-2	TGTGCCGCTTCGATACAGGGTGGTGGTGGCTACACCTTC	CAASIQGGGGYTF
.	TRBV30	.	TRBJ2-2	TGTGCCTCCGGAGGAAAGACCAACACCGGGGAGCTGTTTTTT	CASGGKTNTGELFF
.	TRBV28	.	TRBJ2-7	TGTGCCAGCAGCCCCCCGGGACACCCTATCGAGCAGTACTTC	CASSPPGHPIEQYF
few	TRBV25-1	TRBD1	TRBJ1-2	TGTGCCAGCAGGGCAGGGGGAGGATATGGCTACACCTTC	CASRAGGGYGYTF
.	TRBV10-1	.	TRBJ2-7	TGCGCCAGCAGTAGGAACAGGGTGACCTACGAGCAGTACTTC	CASSRNRVTYEQYF
.	TRBV18	.	TRBJ1-2	TGTGCCAGCTCACCCCTCCAAGGGGAGGCCTATGGCTACACCTTC	CASSPLQGEAYGYTF
.	TRBV30	TRBD1	TRBJ2-3	TGTGCCTGGAGTACCGGGACAGAGCCCTTCACGCAGTATTTT	CAWSTGTEPFTQYF
.	TRBV27	.	TRBJ2-7	TGTGCCAGCAGTTTAGGAGCGGACTACGAGCAGTACTTC	CASSLGADYEQYF
.	TRBV6-5	.	TRBJ1-1	TGTGCCAGCAGCCCGGTTAACACTGAAGCTTTCTTT	CASSPVNTEAFF